This section outlines one T cell receptor beta chain sequence together with its context. The antigen is unknown. The CDR3 is 16 amino acids. The junction had 11 bases not matched to a gene; V was cut back by 5 bases and J by 4 bases. Germline V gene sequence: CDR1 MNHNY, CDR2 SVGAGI (reference sequence). These data are taken from a study of radiotherapy plus CTLA-4 blockade in lung cancer. Study-level findings and limits: How blood T cell clones changed early, along with interferon-beta, reportedly forecast response best. Once radiotherapy plus ipilimumab had been given, TCR clones derived from tumor expanded in blood.

Each patient with chemo-refractory metastatic non-small-cell lung cancer was treated with focal radiation plus CTLA-4 blockade using ipilimumab. Only in-frame clones appear in the TCRdb table, and some are missing; sequencing was by immunoSEQ multiplex PCR. The table records 90,000 to 100,000 clones, 80% to 85% of them present only once. This sample comprised peripheral blood, obtained from a patient treated with radiotherapy plus ipilimumab. V gene TRBV6-6 combines with J gene TRBJ1-5, with 7 bases that match TRBD1. This receptor was identified in a human donor with non-small cell lung cancer that progressed on radiotherapy plus ipilimumab. In DNA form, the CDR3 reads TGTGCCAGCAGTGGCCCGACGGGACAGTTTAATCAGCCCCAGCATTTT. It specifies CASSGPTGQFNQPQHF.